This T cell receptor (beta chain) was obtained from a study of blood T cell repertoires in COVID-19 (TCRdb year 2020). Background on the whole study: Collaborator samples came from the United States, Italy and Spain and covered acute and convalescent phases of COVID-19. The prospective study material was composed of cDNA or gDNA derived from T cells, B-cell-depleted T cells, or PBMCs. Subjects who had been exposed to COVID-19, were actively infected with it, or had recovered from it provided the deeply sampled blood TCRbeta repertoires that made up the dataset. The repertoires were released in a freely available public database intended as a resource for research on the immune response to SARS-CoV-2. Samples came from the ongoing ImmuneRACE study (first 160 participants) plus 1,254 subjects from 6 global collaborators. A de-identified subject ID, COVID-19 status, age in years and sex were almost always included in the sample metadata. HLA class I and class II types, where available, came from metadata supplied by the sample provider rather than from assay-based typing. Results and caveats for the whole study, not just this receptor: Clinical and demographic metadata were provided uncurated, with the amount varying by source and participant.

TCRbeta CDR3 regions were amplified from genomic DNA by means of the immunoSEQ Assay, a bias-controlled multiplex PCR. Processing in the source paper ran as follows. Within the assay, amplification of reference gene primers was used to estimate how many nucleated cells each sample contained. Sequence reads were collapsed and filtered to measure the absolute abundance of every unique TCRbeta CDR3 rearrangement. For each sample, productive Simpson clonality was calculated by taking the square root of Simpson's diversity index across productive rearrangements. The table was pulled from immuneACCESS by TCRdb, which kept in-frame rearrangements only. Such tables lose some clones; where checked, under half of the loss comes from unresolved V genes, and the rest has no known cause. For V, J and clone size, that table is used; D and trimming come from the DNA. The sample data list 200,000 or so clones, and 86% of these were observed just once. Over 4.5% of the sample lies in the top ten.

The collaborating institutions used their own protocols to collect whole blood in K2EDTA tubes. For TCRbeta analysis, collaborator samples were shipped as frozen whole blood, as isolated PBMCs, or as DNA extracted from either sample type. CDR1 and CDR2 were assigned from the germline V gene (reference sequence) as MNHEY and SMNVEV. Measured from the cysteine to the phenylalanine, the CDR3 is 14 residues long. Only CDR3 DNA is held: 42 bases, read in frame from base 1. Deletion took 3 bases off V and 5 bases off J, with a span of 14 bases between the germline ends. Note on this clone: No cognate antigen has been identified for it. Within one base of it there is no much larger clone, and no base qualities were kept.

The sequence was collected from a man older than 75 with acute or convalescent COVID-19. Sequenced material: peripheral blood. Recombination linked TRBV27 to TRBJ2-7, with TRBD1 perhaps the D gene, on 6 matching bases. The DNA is TGTGCCAGCAGTTTTGGGGGCGCGAGGCACGAGCAGTACTTC. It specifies CASSFGGARHEQYF.